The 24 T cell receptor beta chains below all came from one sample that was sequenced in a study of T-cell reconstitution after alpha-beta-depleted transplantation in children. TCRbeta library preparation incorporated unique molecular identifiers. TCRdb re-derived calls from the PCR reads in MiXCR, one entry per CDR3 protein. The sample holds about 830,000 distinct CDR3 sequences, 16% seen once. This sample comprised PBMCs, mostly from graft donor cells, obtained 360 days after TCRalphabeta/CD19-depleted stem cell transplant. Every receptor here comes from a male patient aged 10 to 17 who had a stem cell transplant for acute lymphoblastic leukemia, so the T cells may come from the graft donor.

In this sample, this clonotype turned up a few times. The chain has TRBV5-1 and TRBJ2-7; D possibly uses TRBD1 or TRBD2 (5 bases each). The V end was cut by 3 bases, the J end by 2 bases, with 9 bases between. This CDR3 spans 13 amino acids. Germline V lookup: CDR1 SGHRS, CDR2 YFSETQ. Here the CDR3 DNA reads TGCGCCAGCAGCTCGGGACCAACCTACGAGCAGTACTTC. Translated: CASSSGPTYEQYF.

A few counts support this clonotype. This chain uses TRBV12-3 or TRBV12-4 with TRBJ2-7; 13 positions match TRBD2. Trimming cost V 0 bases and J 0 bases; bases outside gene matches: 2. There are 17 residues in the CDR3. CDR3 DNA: TGTGCCAGCAGTTTAGCGGGACTAGCGGGGCACTCCTACGAGCAGTACTTC. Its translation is CASSLAGLAGHSYEQYF.

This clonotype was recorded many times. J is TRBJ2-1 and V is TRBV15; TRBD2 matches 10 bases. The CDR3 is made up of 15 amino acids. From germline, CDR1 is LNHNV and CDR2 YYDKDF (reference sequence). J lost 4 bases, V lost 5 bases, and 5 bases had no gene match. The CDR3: CATSEGLADYNEQFF. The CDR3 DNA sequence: TGTGCCACCAGCGAAGGACTAGCGGATTACAATGAGCAGTTCTTC.

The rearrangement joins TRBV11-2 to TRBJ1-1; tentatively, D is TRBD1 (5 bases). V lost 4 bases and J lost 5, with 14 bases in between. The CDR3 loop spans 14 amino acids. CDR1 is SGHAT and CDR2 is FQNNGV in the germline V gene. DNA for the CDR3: TGTGCCAGCAGCTCGGGCGGGGGGAGGACTGAAGCTTTCTTT. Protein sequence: CASSSGGGRTEAFF.

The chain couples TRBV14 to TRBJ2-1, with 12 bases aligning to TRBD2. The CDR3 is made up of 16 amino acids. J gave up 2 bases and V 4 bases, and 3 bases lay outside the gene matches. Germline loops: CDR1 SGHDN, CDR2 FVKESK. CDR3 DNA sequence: TGTGCCAGCAGCCGGACTAGCGGGGCCCCCTACAATGAGCAGTTCTTC. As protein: CASSRTSGAPYNEQFF.

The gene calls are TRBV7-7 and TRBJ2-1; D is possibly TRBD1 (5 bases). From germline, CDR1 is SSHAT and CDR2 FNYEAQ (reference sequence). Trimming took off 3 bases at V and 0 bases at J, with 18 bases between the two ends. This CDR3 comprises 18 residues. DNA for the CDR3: TGTGCCAGCAGCTTTTGGCAGGGCCCCCTCAGCTCCTACAATGAGCAGTTCTTC. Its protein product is CASSFWQGPLSSYNEQFF.

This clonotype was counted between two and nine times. For the CDR3, the DNA is TGTGCCAGCAGTTGGGCCATCCCAAATCAGCCCCAGCATTTT. Translating gives CASSWAIPNQPQHF. The gene calls are TRBV12-3 or TRBV12-4 and TRBJ1-5; D gene unclear. CDR3 length equals 14 residues. Trimming cost V 4 bases and J 4 bases, with 11 bases left between them.

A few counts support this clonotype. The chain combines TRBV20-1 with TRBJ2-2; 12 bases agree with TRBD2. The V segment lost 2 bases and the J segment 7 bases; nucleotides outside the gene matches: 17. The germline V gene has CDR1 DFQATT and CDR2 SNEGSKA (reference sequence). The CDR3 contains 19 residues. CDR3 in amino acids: CSARKGLAGTPPRSGELFF. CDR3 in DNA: TGCAGTGCTAGAAAAGGACTAGCGGGAACCCCCCCGAGGAGCGGGGAGCTGTTTTTT.

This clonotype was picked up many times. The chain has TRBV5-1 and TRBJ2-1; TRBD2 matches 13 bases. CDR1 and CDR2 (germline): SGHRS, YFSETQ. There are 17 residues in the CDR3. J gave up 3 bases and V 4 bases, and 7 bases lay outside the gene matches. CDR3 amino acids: CASSNGLAGALYNEQFF. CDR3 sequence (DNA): TGCGCCAGCAGCAACGGACTAGCGGGAGCGCTCTACAATGAGCAGTTCTTC. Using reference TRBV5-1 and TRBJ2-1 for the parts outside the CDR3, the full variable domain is KAGVTQTPRYLIKTRGQQVTLSCSPISGHRSVSWYQQTPGQGLQFLFEYFSETQRNKGNFPGRFSGRQFSNSRSEMNVSTLELGDSALYLCASSNGLAGALYNEQFFGPGTRLTVL.

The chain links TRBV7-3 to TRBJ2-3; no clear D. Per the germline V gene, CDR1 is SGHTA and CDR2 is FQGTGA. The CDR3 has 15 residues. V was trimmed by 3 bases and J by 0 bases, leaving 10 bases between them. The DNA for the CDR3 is TGTGCCAGCAGCTTGTTAGCTCATAGCACAGATACGCAGTATTTT. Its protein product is CASSLLAHSTDTQYF. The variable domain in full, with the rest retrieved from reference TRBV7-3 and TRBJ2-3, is GAGVSQTPSNKVTEKGKYVELRCDPISGHTALYWYRQSLGQGPEFLIYFQGTGAADDSGLPNDRFFAVRPEGSVSTLKIQRTERGDSAVYLCASSLLAHSTDTQYFGPGTRLTVL.

The CDR3 DNA follows: TGTGCCAGCAGCCCCTTGTGGGGTTTAACCGCTTATAGCAATCAGCCCCAGCATTTT. It codes for CASSPLWGLTAYSNQPQHF. This chain joins TRBV11-2 and TRBJ1-5; D not certain. The V end was cut by 5 bases, the J end by 0 bases, with 23 bases between. Germline assignment: CDR1 SGHAT and CDR2 FQNNGV. The CDR3 totals 19 residues.

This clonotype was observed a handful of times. This CDR3 reads CATKGLAAYNEQFF. CDR3 DNA: TGTGCCACGAAGGGACTAGCGGCCTACAATGAGCAGTTCTTC. The V and J genes are TRBV5-8 and TRBJ2-1; TRBD2 matches at 11 bases. The ends lost 9 bases at V and 2 bases at J; junction bases unmatched: 4. The CDR3 length is 14 residues. CDR1 is SGHTS, CDR2 YDEGEE, per germline. Full variable domain (missing parts from reference TRBV5-8 and TRBJ2-1): EAGVTQSPTHLIKTRGQQATLRCSPISGHTSVYWYQQALGLGLQFLLWYDEGEERNRGNFPPRFSGRQFPNYSSELNVNALELEDSALYLCATKGLAAYNEQFFGPGTRLTVL.

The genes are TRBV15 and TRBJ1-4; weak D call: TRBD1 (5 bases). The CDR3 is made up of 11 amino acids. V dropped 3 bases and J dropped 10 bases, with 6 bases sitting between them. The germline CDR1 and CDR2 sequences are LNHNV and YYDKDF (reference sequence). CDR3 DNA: TGTGCCACCAGCAGCGGGGGAAAACTGTTTTTT. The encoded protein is CATSSGGKLFF. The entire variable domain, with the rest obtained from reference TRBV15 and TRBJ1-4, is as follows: DAMVIQNPRYQVTQFGKPVTLSCSQTLNHNVMYWYQQKSSQAPKLLFHYYDKDFNNEADTPDNFQSRRPNTSFCFLDIRSPGLGDTAMYLCATSSGGKLFFGSGTQLSVL.

The CDR3 is CSARGLAGGSYEQYF. The CDR3 DNA reads TGCAGTGCTAGAGGACTAGCGGGAGGTTCCTACGAGCAGTACTTC. The rearrangement joins TRBV20-1 to TRBJ2-7; 13 nucleotides align to TRBD2. This CDR3 spans 15 amino acids. The ends lost 1 base at V and 1 base at J; junction bases unmatched: 1. Germline-derived CDR1 and CDR2 are DFQATT and SNEGSKA (reference sequence).

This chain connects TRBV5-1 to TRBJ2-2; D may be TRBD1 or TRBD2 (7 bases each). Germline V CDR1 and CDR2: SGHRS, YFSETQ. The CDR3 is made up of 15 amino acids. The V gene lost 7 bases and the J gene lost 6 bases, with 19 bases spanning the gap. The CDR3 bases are TGCGCCAGCGGGAGGGACAGCCTAAGGTCCGGGGAGCTGTTTTTT. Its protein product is CASGRDSLRSGELFF.

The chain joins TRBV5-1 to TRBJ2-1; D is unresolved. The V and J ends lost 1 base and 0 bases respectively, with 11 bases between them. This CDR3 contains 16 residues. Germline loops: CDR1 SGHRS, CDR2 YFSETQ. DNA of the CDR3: TGCGCCAGCAGCTTGATGGACCCCAGCTCCTACAATGAGCAGTTCTTC. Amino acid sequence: CASSLMDPSSYNEQFF.

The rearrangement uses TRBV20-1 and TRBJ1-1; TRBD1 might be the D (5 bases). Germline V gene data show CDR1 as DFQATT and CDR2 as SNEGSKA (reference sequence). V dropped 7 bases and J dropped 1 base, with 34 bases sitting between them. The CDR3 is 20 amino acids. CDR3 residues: CSVPSFPPRTGRGSNTEAFF. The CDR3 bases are TGCAGTGTTCCAAGCTTTCCTCCTCGAACAGGACGAGGGTCGAACACTGAAGCTTTCTTT.

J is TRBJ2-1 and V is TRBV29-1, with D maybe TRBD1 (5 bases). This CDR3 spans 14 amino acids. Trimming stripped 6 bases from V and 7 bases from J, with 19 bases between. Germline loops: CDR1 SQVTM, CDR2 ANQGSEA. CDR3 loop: CSVLRVLVKNEQFF. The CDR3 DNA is TGCAGCGTCCTCAGGGTCTTGGTTAAGAATGAGCAGTTCTTC.

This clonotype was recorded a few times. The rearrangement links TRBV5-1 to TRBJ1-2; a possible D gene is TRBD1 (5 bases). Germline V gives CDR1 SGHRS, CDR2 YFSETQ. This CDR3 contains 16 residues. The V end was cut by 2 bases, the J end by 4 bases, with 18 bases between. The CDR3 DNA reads TGCGCCAGCAGCTTCGGAGGGGTTGTAACGCCCTATGGCTACACCTTC. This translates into CASSFGGVVTPYGYTF.

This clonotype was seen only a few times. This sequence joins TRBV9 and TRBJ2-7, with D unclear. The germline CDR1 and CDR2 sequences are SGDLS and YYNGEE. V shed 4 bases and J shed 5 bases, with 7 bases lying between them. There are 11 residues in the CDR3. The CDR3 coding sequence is TGTGCCAGCAGCCCGCGCCACGAGCAGTACTTC. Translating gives CASSPRHEQYF. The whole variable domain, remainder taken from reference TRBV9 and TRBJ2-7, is DSGVTQTPKHLITATGQRVTLRCSPRSGDLSVYWYQQSLDQGLQFLIQYYNGEERAKGNILERFSAQQFPDLHSELNLSSLELGDSALYFCASSPRHEQYFGPGTRLTVT.

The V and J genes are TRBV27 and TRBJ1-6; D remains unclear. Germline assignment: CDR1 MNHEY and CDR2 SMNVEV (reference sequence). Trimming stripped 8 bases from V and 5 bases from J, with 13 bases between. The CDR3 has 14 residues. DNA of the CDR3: TGTGCCAGCGAAACTCGGATCAATAATTCACCCCTCCACTTT. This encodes CASETRINNSPLHF.

CDR3 nucleotides: TGTGCCACCAGCAGAGAAGGTTTGGGGAATTCACCCCTCCACTTT. It is translated as CATSREGLGNSPLHF. The V and J genes are TRBV15 and TRBJ1-6; D is unresolved. Per the germline V gene, CDR1 is LNHNV and CDR2 is YYDKDF (reference sequence). CDR3 length equals 15 residues. V was cut by 0 bases and J by 7 bases, with 10 bases left in between.

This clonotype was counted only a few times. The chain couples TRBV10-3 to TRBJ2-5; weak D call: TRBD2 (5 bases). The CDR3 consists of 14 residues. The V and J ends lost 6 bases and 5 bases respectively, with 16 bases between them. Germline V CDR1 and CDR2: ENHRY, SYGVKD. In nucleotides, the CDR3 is TGTGCCATCAGCGGAACGGGGAGACGGGAGACCCAGTACTTC. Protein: CAISGTGRRETQYF.

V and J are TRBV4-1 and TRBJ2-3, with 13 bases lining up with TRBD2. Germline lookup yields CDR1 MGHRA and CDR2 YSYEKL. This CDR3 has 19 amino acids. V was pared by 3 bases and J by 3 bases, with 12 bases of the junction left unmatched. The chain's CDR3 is CASSHPLAGGPGWTDTQYF. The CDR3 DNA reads TGCGCCAGCAGCCACCCACTAGCGGGAGGGCCAGGTTGGACAGATACGCAGTATTTT.